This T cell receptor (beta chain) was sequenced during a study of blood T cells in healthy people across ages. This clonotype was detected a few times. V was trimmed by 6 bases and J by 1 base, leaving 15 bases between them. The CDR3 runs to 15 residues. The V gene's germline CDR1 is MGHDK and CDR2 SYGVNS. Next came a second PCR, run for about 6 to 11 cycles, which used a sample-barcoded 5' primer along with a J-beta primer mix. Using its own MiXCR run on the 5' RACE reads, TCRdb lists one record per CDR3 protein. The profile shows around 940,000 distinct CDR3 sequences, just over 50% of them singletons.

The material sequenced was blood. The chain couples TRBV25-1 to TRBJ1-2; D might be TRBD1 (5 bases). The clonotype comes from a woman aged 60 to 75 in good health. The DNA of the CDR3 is TGTGCCAGCAGGGGTCGAGGGGCGCGTAACTATGGCTACACCTTC. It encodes CASRGRGARNYGYTF.